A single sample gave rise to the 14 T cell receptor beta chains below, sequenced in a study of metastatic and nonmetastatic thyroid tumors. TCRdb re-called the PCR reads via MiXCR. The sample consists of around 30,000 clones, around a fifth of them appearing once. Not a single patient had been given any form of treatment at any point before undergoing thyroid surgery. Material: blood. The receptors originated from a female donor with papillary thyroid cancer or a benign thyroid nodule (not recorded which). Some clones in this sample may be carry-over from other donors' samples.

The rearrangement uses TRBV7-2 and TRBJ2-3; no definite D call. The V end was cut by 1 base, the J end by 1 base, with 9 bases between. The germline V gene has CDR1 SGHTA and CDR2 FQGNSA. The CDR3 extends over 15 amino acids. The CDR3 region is CASSLVPEGTDTQYF. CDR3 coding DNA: TGTGCCAGCAGCTTAGTGCCCGAGGGCACAGATACGCAGTATTTT.

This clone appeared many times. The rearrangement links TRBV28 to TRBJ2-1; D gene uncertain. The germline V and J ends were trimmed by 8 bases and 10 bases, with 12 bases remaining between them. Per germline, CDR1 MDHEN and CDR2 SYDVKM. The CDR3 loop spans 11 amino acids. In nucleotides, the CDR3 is TGTGCCAGCGCGTCATTCTTCGAGCAGTTCTTC. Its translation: CASASFFEQFF.

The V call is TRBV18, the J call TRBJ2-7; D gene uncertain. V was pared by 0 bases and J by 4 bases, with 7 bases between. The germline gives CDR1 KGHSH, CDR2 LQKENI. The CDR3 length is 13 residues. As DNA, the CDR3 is TGTGCCAGCTCACCACCTGCAGGTTACGAGCAGTACTTC. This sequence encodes CASSPPAGYEQYF.

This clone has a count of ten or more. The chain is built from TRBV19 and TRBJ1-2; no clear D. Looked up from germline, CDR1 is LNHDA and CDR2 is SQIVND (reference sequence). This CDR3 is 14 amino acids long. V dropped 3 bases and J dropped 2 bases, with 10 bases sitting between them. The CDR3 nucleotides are TGTGCCAGTAGTATTTCCCATTCCAACTATGGCTACACCTTC. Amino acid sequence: CASSISHSNYGYTF.

Here the CDR3 reads CASSPGTAFSDEQFF. The CDR3 nucleotides are TGTGCCAGCAGCCCGGGGACGGCCTTTTCCGATGAGCAGTTCTTC. V usage is TRBV7-3 and J usage is TRBJ2-1, with D perhaps assigned TRBD1 or TRBD2 (5 bases each). Trimming took 5 bases from V and 8 from J, leaving 19 bases between them. The CDR3 runs 15 residues. The germline V gene encodes CDR1 SGHTA and CDR2 FQGTGA.

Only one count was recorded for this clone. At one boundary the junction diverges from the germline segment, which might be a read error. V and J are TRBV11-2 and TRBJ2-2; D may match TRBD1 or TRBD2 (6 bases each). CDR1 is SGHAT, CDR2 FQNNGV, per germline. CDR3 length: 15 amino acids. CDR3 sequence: CASSLTGGYTRELFF. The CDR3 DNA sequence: TGTGCCAGCAGCTTAACCGGGGGCTACACCAGGGAGCTGTTTTTT.

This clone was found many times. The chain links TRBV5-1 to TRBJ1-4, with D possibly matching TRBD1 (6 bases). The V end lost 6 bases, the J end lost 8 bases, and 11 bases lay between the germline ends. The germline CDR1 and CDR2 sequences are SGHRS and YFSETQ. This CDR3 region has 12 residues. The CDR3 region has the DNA TGCGCCAGCACCGAGAGGGGGGAAAAACTGTTTTTT. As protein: CASTERGEKLFF.

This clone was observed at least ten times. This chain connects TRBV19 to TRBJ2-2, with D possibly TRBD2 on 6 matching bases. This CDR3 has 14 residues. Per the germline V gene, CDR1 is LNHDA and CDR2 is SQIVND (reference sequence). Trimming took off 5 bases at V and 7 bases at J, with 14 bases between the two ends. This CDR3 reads CASSQEEGFGELFF. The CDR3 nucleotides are TGTGCCAGTAGTCAGGAGGAGGGGTTCGGGGAGCTGTTTTTT. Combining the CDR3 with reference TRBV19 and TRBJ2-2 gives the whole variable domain DGGITQSPKYLFRKEGQNVTLSCEQNLNHDAMYWYRQDPGQGLRLIYYSQIVNDFQKGDIAEGYSVSREKKESFPLTVTSAQKNPTAFYLCASSQEEGFGELFFGEGSRLTVL.

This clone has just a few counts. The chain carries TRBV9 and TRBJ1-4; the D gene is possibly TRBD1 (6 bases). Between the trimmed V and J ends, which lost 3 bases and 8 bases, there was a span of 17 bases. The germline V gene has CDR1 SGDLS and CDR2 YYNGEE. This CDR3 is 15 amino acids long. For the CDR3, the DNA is TGTGCCAGCAGCGCCGGGTTAGCCCAGGGGGAAAAACTGTTTTTT. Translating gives CASSAGLAQGEKLFF.

The CDR3 bases are TGTGCCAGCAGTGACAGGGGGGACGTAAACTATAGTGGCTACACCTTC. As protein: CASSDRGDVNYSGYTF. The V gene is TRBV2, the J gene TRBJ1-2, with 7 bases fitting TRBD1. After removal of 3 bases from V and 7 bases from J, the junction contained 14 bases not matched to a gene. The CDR3 is 16 amino acids. Germline V gene sequence: CDR1 SNHLY, CDR2 FYNNEI.

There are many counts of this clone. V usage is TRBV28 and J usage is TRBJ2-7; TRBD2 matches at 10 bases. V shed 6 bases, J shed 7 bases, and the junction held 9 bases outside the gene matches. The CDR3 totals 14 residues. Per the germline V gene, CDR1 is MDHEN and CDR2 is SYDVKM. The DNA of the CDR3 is TGTGCCAGCAGCCTTGGACTAGCGGTCGGAGAGCAGTACTTC. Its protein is CASSLGLAVGEQYF.

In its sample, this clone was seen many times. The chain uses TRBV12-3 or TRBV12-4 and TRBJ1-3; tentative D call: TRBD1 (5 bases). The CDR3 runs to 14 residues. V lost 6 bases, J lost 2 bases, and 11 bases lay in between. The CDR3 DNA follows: TGTGCCAGCAGAAGGGGAGCGCCTGGAAACACCATATATTTT. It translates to CASRRGAPGNTIYF.

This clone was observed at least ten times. The CDR3 DNA sequence: TGTGCCAGCAGCCAAGAGGGCGGGTCCTACGAGCAGTACTTC. Its protein product is CASSQEGGSYEQYF. The chain couples TRBV3-1 to TRBJ2-7; D might be TRBD2 (5 bases). The CDR3 is 14 amino acids. The germline CDR1 and CDR2 sequences are LGHDT and YNNKEL (reference sequence). Trimming removed 0 bases from V and 1 base from J, with 7 bases in between.

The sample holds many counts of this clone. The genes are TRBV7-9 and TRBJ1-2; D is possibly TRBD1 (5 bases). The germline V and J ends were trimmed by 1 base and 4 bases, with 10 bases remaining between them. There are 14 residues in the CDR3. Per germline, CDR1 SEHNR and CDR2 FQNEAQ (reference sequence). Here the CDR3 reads CASSLDGQGYGYTF. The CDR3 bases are TGTGCCAGCAGCTTAGATGGGCAGGGCTATGGCTACACCTTC.